The 29 T cell receptor beta chains in this list originate from one sample, sequenced in a study of cytomegalovirus exposure and HLA in healthy donors. Method: immunoSEQ multiplex PCR; TCRdb's copy keeps in-frame clones and lacks some. The sample contains about 130,000 clones, nearly 90% of which appear only once. The sample consisted of PBMCs. The source is a man aged 25-45 years in good health and CMV-seronegative.

V gene TRBV27 combines with J gene TRBJ1-1; D is undetermined. This CDR3 contains 16 residues. From germline, CDR1 is MNHEY and CDR2 SMNVEV (reference sequence). The V and J ends lost 1 base and 3 bases respectively, with 15 bases between them. The CDR3 DNA reads as TGTGCCAGCAGTTTATACGATCGGGTACTCCACACTGAAGCTTTCTTT. This codes for CASSLYDRVLHTEAFF.

This chain joins TRBV11-2 and TRBJ1-6; D ambiguous. V was cut by 3 bases and J by 11 bases, with 17 bases left in between. Germline V lookup: CDR1 SGHAT, CDR2 FQNNGV. The CDR3 totals 15 residues. CDR3 DNA sequence: TGTGCCAGCAGCTTCACATCCGGGCCGCGGGCACCCCTCCACTTT. Translated: CASSFTSGPRAPLHF.

V usage is TRBV5-6 and J usage is TRBJ2-4; the D is unclear. Trimming removed 2 bases from V and 11 bases from J, with 11 bases in between. Germline CDR1 reads SGHDT; CDR2 reads YYEEEE. The CDR3 sequence is 12 residues long. The CDR3, as DNA: TGTGCCAGCAGCTTTCAGTCCCTGTTTCAGTACTTC. Protein sequence: CASSFQSLFQYF.

The rearrangement links TRBV7-8 to TRBJ2-5, with TRBD2 identical over 13 bases. CDR3 size: 16 residues. The junction had 2 bases not matched to a gene; V was cut back by 2 bases and J by 2 bases. Looked up from germline, CDR1 is SGHVS and CDR2 is FQNEAQ. The CDR3 loop is CASSLWGLAGQETQYF. CDR3 coding DNA: TGTGCCAGCAGCTTATGGGGACTAGCGGGGCAAGAGACCCAGTACTTC.

The chain is built from TRBV19 and TRBJ2-3; 9 bases are shared with TRBD1. CDR1 and CDR2 (germline): LNHDA, SQIVND (reference sequence). The CDR3 runs 13 residues. Trimming removed 6 bases from V and 4 bases from J; junction bases left unmatched: 2. The CDR3 sequence is CASRTGGADTQYF. The CDR3 DNA follows: TGTGCCAGTAGGACAGGGGGAGCAGATACGCAGTATTTT.

The V gene is TRBV11-2, the J gene TRBJ2-7; 10 bases line up with TRBD1. The CDR3 covers 15 residues. Germline V CDR1 and CDR2: SGHAT, FQNNGV. The V gene end was trimmed by 5 bases and the J gene end by 0 bases; junction bases not matched to a gene: 4. This chain's CDR3 is CASSVDRGGSYEQYF. The DNA for the CDR3 is TGTGCCAGCAGCGTGGACAGGGGGGGCTCCTACGAGCAGTACTTC.

V and J are TRBV18 and TRBJ2-5; TRBD1 matches at 7 bases. CDR3 length: 16 amino acids. In germline, CDR1 is KGHSH, CDR2 LQKENI. J lost 2 bases, V lost 2 bases, and 8 bases had no gene match. The CDR3 protein is CASSPGPGQRQETQYF. The CDR3 DNA reads TGTGCCAGCTCACCAGGGCCGGGACAGAGACAAGAGACCCAGTACTTC.

The genes are TRBV21-1 and TRBJ1-5. TRBV21-1 is recorded as a pseudogene. The CDR3 contains 17 residues. CDR3 bases: TGTGCCAGCAGCAAGGGACTTACTACCAGTAGCAATCAGCCCCAGCATTTT. It codes for CASSKGLTTSSNQPQHF.

The rearrangement joins TRBV14 to TRBJ1-4; 8 bases fit TRBD1. The CDR3 covers 15 residues. Germline V gene lookup returns CDR1 SGHDN and CDR2 FVKESK. V was clipped by 1 base and J by 8 bases; unmatched bases: 6. The CDR3 region has the DNA TGTGCCAGCAGCCAAGTAGGACAGGGAAGAGAAAAACTGTTTTTT. This codes for CASSQVGQGREKLFF.

This clone was observed a handful of times. The V and J genes are TRBV29-1 and TRBJ1-2, with D tentatively TRBD1 (5 bases). CDR1 and CDR2 from the germline V gene are SQVTM and ANQGSEA. This CDR3 spans 8 amino acids. With 7 bases removed from V and 13 bases from J, the gap between germline ends came to 10 bases. CDR3 bases: TGCAGCGGGGGGGAATCCACCTTC. Its protein product is CSGGESTF.

The rearrangement uses TRBV5-1 and TRBJ2-2, with 10 bases lining up with TRBD2. CDR3 length equals 15 residues. Losses at the gene ends were 6 bases for V and 2 bases for J; bases not matched to a gene: 4. Germline V gene data show CDR1 as SGHRS and CDR2 as YFSETQ. The CDR3 nucleotides read TGCGCCAGCACCCGGACTAGCGGAAACACCGGGGAGCTGTTTTTT. Amino acid sequence: CASTRTSGNTGELFF.

V and J are TRBV5-1 and TRBJ1-1; 7 bases align to TRBD1. CDR1 is SGHRS and CDR2 is YFSETQ in the germline V gene. Trimming at V came to 2 bases and at J to 3 bases, leaving 10 bases not matched to a gene. This CDR3 region has 16 residues. The CDR3 loop is CASSFRDSQPHTEAFF. The DNA for the CDR3 is TGCGCCAGCAGCTTCAGGGACAGCCAACCGCACACTGAAGCTTTCTTT.

This chain uses TRBV6-6 with TRBJ2-7, with TRBD1 identical over 9 bases. V dropped 0 bases and J dropped 5; count of bases not matched to a gene: 2. The germline V gene has CDR1 MNHNY and CDR2 SVGAGI (reference sequence). The length of the CDR3 is 14 residues. The CDR3 spells CASSYSGTGNEQYF. Written as DNA, the CDR3 is TGTGCCAGCAGTTACTCTGGGACAGGGAACGAGCAGTACTTC.

This chain joins TRBV6-5 and TRBJ1-6; TRBD1 might be the D (5 bases). Looked up from germline, CDR1 is MNHEY and CDR2 is SVGAGI. V lost 6 bases to trimming and J lost 5 bases, with 11 bases between them. This CDR3 spans 14 amino acids. CDR3 protein: CASSDSRDNSPLHF. The CDR3 bases are TGTGCCAGCAGCGACTCCAGGGATAATTCACCCCTCCACTTT.

V usage is TRBV7-9 and J usage is TRBJ1-1, with D perhaps matching TRBD1 (5 bases). Germline values: CDR1 SEHNR, CDR2 FQNEAQ (reference sequence). The CDR3 runs to 19 residues. Trimming cost V 0 bases and J 3 bases, with 23 bases left between them. DNA of the CDR3: TGTGCCAGCAGCTTAGCGCTGAGGGTAAGGAGGGGAGTGGACACTGAAGCTTTCTTT. It specifies CASSLALRVRRGVDTEAFF.

CDR3 bases: TGTGCCAGCAGCCCAGGGCCCGATAACTATGGCTACACCTTC. Its protein is CASSPGPDNYGYTF. The V call is TRBV11-1, the J call TRBJ1-2; a possible D gene is TRBD1 (5 bases). V was clipped by 5 bases and J by 1 base, with 11 bases between them. CDR3 length: 14 residues. Germline lookup yields CDR1 SGHAT and CDR2 FQDESV (reference sequence). Using reference TRBV11-1 and TRBJ1-2 for the parts outside the CDR3, the full variable domain is EAEVAQSPRYKITEKSQAVAFWCDPISGHATLYWYRQILGQGPELLVQFQDESVVDDSQLPKDRFSAERLKGVDSTLKIQPAELGDSAMYLCASSPGPDNYGYTFGSGTRLTVV.

The chain is built from TRBV9 and TRBJ2-1; 9 bases fit TRBD1. V lost 5 bases and J lost 5; bases outside the gene matches: 8. CDR1 SGDLS and CDR2 YYNGEE come from the germline V gene. The length of the CDR3 is 15 residues. CDR3 nucleotide sequence: TGTGCCAGCAGTTCGACCGACAGGGGGAACAATGAGCAGTTCTTC. It codes for CASSSTDRGNNEQFF.

This clone was observed a single time. The V and J genes are TRBV7-8 and TRBJ2-7; D is possibly TRBD1 (6 bases). CDR1 is SGHVS and CDR2 is FQNEAQ in the germline V gene. The CDR3 consists of 17 residues. V was cut by 5 bases and J by 2 bases, with 22 bases left in between. The CDR3 nucleotides read TGTGCCAGCAGCCACACCCCTAACTCCGGGACACCCTACGAGCAGTACTTC. This encodes CASSHTPNSGTPYEQYF.

This clone was observed a single time. J is TRBJ2-1 and V is TRBV9, with a tentative D call TRBD1 (6 bases). The CDR3 spans 15 residues. Germline-derived CDR1 and CDR2 are SGDLS and YYNGEE. Trimming removed 4 bases at V and 2 bases at J, with 13 bases between. In DNA form, the CDR3 reads TGTGCCAGCAGCCAGACGACAGGTGCCTACAATGAGCAGTTCTTC. Protein product: CASSQTTGAYNEQFF.

The genes are TRBV7-9 and TRBJ2-5, with 8 bases that match TRBD1. The CDR3 spans 16 residues. Germline-derived CDR1 and CDR2 are SEHNR and FQNEAQ (reference sequence). Trimming took 5 bases from V and 2 from J; bases not matched to a gene: 10. CDR3 sequence: CASSPSRGRRQETQYF. DNA for the CDR3: TGTGCCAGCAGCCCTTCCAGGGGGCGCAGGCAAGAGACCCAGTACTTC.

V is TRBV11-2 and J is TRBJ2-5, with no clear D. V gave up 1 base and J gave up 2 bases, with 5 bases separating them. Per germline, CDR1 SGHAT and CDR2 FQNNGV. The CDR3 extends over 13 amino acids. The CDR3 coding sequence is TGTGCCAGCAGCTTAGGTCAGCAAGAGACCCAGTACTTC. It specifies CASSLGQQETQYF.

The CDR3: CASSPIRRTGRGTQYF. The CDR3 nucleotides are TGTGCCAGCAGTCCCATAAGACGGACAGGGCGAGGGACCCAGTACTTC. The chain links TRBV28 to TRBJ2-5; 8 nucleotides match TRBD1. Losses at the gene ends were 5 bases for V and 7 bases for J; bases not matched to a gene: 15. Per germline, CDR1 MDHEN and CDR2 SYDVKM. The length of the CDR3 is 16 residues.

The V gene is TRBV2, the J gene TRBJ1-1; tentative D call: TRBD1 (5 bases). The V gene's germline CDR1 is SNHLY and CDR2 FYNNEI. Trimming left V 11 bases short and J 5 bases short, with 9 bases between. The CDR3 contains 10 residues. For the CDR3, the DNA is TGTGCCGTGGGGGGGACTGAAGCTTTCTTT. Its protein product is CAVGGTEAFF. The entire variable domain, with the rest obtained from reference TRBV2 and TRBJ1-1, is as follows: EPEVTQTPSHQVTQMGQEVILRCVPISNHLYFYWYRQILGQKVEFLVSFYNNEISEKSEIFDDQFSVERPDGSNFTLKIRSTKLEDSAMYFCAVGGTEAFFGQGTRLTVV.

The V gene is TRBV7-9, the J gene TRBJ1-2, with TRBD1 matching 7 bases. Trimming removed 4 bases from V and 3 bases from J; junction bases left unmatched: 2. CDR1 and CDR2 (germline): SEHNR, FQNEAQ (reference sequence). This CDR3 region has 13 residues. In DNA form, the CDR3 reads TGTGCCAGCAGCTCCGGGACAGACTATGGCTACACCTTC. Amino acids: CASSSGTDYGYTF.

In DNA form, the CDR3 reads TGTGCCAGCACTGCGACAGGGGGCGAAAAACTGTTTTTT. This gives the protein CASTATGGEKLFF. V is TRBV6-1 and J is TRBJ1-4; TRBD1 matches 10 bases. The CDR3 totals 13 residues. The ends lost 7 bases at V and 8 bases at J; junction bases unmatched: 4. Germline CDR1 is MNHNS and CDR2 is SASEGT.

The chain joins TRBV5-1 to TRBJ1-1; D unclear. This CDR3 has 12 amino acids. Germline CDR1 is SGHRS and CDR2 is YFSETQ. V dropped 0 bases and J dropped 5 bases, with 5 bases sitting between them. As DNA, the CDR3 is TGCGCCAGCAGCTTGGGGCGGACTGAAGCTTTCTTT. This codes for CASSLGRTEAFF.

The chain uses TRBV11-2 and TRBJ2-1; TRBD2 agrees at 7 bases. CDR3 size: 14 residues. Germline values: CDR1 SGHAT, CDR2 FQNNGV. With V trimmed by 7 bases and J by 6 bases, 9 bases remained unmatched. CDR3 in DNA: TGTGCCAGCACCGGCTACGCGGGGGTCAATGAGCAGTTCTTC. Translating gives CASTGYAGVNEQFF.

The chain couples TRBV7-6 to TRBJ2-7, with D possibly being TRBD2 (5 bases). Germline V lookup: CDR1 SGHVS, CDR2 FNYEAQ. The CDR3 has 16 amino acids. V lost 7 bases and J lost 5, with 24 bases in between. The CDR3 DNA reads as TGTGCCAGCACGAAGATACCCGGCACTCTCGGGAACGAGCAGTACTTC. This translates into CASTKIPGTLGNEQYF. Drawing the rest from reference TRBV7-6 and TRBJ2-7, the complete variable domain is GAGVSQSPRYKVTKRGQDVALRCDPISGHVSLYWYRQALGQGPEFLTYFNYEAQQDKSGLPNDRFSAERPEGSISTLTIQRTEQRDSAMYRCASTKIPGTLGNEQYFGPGTRLTVT.

V is TRBV9 and J is TRBJ2-3; TRBD1 is a possible D gene (5 bases). The germline gives CDR1 SGDLS, CDR2 YYNGEE. This CDR3 spans 17 amino acids. V was cut by 0 bases and J by 1 base, with 15 bases left in between. The CDR3 region has the DNA TGTGCCAGCAGCGTAGAGCCCTTTGGCAGGGGCACAGATACGCAGTATTTT. Protein product: CASSVEPFGRGTDTQYF.